What follows describes a single TCR beta chain. The target antigen is unknown. The data originate from a study of T cells in localized non-small cell lung cancer. Whole-study results and caveats: The study sequenced only one region of the tumor. As a result, intratumor heterogeneity could not be excluded and remains possible. Patients showing higher blood T cell density tended to see longer overall survival. Turning up in adjacent lung were a median approximately 60 of the top 100 tumor clones.

The CDR3 is 14 residues long. With 4 bases removed from V and 2 bases from J, the gap between germline ends came to 12 bases. Germline assignment: CDR1 SGHVS and CDR2 FQNEAQ. Sequencing was performed with immunoSEQ multiplex PCR; in TCRdb, only in-frame clones are kept and a portion is missing. This table has tens of thousands of clones, roughly 90% appearing once. The chain recombines TRBV7-8 with TRBJ2-7, with D perhaps given as TRBD1 or TRBD2 (6 bases each). This sequence was found in a man between 40 and 70 years old with stage III lung adenocarcinoma. Sequencing was performed on peripheral blood mononuclear cells, taken before any cancer treatment. In DNA form, the CDR3 reads TGTGCCAGCAGCTCCCCGGGGGACACCTACGAGCAGTACTTC. The encoded protein is CASSSPGDTYEQYF.